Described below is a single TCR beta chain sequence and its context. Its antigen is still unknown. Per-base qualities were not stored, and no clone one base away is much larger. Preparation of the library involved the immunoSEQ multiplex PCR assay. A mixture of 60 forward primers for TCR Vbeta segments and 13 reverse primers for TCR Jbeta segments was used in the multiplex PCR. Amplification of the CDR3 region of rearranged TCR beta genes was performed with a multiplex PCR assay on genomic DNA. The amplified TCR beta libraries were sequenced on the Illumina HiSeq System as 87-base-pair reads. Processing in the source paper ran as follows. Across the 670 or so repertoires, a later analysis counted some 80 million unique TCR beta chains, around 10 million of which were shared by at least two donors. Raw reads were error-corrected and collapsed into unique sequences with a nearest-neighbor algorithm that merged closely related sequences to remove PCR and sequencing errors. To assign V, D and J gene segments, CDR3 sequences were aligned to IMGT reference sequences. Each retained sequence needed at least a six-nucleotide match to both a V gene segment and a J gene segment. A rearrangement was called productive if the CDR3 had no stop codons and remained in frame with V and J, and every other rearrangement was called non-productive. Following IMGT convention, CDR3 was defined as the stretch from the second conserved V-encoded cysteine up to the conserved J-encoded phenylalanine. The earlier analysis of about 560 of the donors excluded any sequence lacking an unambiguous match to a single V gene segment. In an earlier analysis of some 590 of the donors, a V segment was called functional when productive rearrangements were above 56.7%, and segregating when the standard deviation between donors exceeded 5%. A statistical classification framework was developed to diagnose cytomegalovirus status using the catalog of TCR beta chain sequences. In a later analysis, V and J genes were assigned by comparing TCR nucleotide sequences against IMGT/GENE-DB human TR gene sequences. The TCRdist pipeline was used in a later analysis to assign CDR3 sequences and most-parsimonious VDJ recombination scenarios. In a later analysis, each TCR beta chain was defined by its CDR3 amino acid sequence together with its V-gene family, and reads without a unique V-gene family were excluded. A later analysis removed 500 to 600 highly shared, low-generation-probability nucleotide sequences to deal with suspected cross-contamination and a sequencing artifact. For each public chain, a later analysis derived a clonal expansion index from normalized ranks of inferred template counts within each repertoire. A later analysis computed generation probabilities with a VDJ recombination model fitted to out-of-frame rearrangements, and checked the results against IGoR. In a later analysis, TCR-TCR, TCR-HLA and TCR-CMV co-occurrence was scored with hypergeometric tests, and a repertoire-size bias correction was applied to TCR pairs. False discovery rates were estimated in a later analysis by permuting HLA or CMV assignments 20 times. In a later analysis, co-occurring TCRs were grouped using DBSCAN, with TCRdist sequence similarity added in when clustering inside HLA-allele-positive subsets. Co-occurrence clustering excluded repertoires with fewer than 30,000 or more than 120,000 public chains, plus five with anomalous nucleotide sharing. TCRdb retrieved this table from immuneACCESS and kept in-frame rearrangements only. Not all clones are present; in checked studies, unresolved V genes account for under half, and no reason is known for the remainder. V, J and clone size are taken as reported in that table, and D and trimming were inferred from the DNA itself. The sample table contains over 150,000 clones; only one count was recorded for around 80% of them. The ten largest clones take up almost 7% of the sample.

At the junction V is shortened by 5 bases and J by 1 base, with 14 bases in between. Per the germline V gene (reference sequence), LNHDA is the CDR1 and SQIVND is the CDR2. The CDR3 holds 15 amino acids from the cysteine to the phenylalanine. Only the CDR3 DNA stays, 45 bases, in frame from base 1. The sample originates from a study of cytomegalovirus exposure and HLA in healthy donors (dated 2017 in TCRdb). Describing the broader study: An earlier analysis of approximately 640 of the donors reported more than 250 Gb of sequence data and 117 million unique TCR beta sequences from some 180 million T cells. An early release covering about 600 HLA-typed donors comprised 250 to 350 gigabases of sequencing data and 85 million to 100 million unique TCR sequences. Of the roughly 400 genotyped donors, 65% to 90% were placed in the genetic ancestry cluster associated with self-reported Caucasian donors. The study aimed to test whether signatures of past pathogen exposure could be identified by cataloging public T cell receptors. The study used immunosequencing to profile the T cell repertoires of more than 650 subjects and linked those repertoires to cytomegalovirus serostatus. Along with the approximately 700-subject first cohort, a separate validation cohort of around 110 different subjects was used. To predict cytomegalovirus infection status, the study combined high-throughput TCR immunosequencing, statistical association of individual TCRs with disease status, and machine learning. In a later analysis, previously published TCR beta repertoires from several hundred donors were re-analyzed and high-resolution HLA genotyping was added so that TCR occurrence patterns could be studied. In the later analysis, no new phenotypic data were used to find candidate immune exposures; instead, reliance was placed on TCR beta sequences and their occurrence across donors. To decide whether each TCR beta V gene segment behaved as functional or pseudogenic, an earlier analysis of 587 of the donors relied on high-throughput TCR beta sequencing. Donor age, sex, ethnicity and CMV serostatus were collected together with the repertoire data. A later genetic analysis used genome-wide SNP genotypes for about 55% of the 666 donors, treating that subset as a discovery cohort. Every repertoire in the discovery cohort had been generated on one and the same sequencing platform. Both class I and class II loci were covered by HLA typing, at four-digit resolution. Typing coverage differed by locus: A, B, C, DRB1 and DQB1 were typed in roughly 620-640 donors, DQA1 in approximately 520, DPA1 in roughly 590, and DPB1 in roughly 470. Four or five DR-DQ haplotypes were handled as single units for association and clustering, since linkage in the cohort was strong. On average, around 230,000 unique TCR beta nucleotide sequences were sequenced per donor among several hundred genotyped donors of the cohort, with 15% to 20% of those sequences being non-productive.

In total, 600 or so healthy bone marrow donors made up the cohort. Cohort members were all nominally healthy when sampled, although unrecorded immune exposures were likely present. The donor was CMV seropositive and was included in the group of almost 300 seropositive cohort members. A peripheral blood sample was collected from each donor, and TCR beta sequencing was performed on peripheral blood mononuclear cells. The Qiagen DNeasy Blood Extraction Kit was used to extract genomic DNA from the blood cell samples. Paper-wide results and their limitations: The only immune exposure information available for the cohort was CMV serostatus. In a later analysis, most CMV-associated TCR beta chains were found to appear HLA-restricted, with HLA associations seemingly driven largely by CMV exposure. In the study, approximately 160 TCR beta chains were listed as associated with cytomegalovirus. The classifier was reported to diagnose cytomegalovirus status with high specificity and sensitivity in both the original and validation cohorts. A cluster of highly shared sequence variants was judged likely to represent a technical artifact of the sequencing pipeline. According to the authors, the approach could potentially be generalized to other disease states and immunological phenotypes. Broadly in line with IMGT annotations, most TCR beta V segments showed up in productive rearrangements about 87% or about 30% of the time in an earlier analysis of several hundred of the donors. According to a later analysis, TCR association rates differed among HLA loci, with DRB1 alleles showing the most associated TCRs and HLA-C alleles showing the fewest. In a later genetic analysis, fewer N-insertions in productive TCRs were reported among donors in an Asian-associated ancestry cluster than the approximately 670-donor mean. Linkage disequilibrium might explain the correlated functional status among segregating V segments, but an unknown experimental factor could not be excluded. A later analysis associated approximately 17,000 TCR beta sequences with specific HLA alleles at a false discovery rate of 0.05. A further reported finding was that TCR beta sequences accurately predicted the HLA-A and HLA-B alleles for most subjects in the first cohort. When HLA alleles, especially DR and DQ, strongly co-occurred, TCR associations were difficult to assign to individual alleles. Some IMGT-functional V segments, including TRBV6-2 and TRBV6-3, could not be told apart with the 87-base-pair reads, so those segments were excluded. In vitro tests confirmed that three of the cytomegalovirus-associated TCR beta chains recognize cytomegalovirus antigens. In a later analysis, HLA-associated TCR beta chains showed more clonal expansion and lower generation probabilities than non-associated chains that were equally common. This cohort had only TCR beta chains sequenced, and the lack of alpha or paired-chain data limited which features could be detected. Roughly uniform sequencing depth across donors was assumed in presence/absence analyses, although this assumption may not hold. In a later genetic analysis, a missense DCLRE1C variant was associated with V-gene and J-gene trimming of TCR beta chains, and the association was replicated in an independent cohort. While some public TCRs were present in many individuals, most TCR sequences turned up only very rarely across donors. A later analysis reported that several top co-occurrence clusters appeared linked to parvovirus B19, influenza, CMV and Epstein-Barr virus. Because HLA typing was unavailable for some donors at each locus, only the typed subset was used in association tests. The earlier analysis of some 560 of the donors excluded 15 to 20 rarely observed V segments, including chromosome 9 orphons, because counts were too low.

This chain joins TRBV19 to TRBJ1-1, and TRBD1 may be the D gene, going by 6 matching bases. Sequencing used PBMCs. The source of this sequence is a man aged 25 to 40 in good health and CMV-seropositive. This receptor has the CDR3 CASSPRQAQNTEAFF. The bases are TGTGCCAGTAGTCCAAGACAGGCGCAGAACACTGAAGCTTTCTTT. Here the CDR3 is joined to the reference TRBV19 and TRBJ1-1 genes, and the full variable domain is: DGGITQSPKYLFRKEGQNVTLSCEQNLNHDAMYWYRQDPGQGLRLIYYSQIVNDFQKGDIAEGYSVSREKKESFPLTVTSAQKNPTAFYLCASSPRQAQNTEAFFGQGTRLTVV.